This TCR beta chain was captured by sequencing in a study of blood T cell repertoires in COVID-19. Clones were read by immunoSEQ multiplex PCR, and TCRdb kept only the in-frame ones, dropping some. The data show about 90,000 clones, roughly 87% seen once. The CDR3 spans 15 residues. The V and J ends lost 5 bases and 4 bases, in that order; junction bases with no gene match: 10. The germline CDR1 and CDR2 sequences are MDHEN and SYDVKM. This receptor was identified in a male donor with acute or convalescent COVID-19. V and J are TRBV28 and TRBJ1-2; 7 bases map to TRBD1. Specimen: peripheral blood. The CDR3 nucleotides are TGTGCCAGCAGTCTATACAGACAGGGTCCCTATGGCTACACCTTC. It encodes CASSLYRQGPYGYTF.